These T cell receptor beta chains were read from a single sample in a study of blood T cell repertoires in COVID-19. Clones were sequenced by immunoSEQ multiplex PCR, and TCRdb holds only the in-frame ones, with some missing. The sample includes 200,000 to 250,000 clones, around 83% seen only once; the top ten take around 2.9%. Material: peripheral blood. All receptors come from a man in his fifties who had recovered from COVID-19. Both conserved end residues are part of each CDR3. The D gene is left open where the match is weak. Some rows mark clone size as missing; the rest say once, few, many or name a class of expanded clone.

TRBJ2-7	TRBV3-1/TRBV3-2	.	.	TGTGCCAGCAGCCATGCACGAGAGTACGAGCAGTACTTC	CASSHAREYEQYF
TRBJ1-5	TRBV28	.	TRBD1	TGTGCCAGCAGTGACCAGGGGGCGCGCGGCAATCAGCCCCAGCATTTT	CASSDQGARGNQPQHF
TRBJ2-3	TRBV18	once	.	TGTGCCAGCTCACCACCCGCCGGGTTACTCACAGATACGCAGTATTTT	CASSPPAGLLTDTQYF
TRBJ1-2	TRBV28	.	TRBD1	TGTGCCAGCAGATCACAGGGGGCGATGAGTGGCTACACCTTC	CASRSQGAMSGYTF
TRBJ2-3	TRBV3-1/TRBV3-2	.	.	TGTGCCAGCAGCCTGAAACTAGTCGCAACCCCAGATACGCAGTATTTT	CASSLKLVATPDTQYF
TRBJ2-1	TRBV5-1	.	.	TGCGCCAGCAGCTTGGGGGGGGGCCTCAGCTCCTACAATGAGCAGTTCTTC	CASSLGGGLSSYNEQFF
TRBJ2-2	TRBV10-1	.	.	TGCGCCAGCAGTTCTGGGCGGAACACCGGGGAGCTGTTTTTT	CASSSGRNTGELFF
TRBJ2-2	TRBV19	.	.	TGTGCCAGTAGTTTTACCGGGAAAGACACCGGGGAGCTGTTTTTT	CASSFTGKDTGELFF
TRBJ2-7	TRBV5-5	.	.	TGTGCCAGCAGCGCGGGCCTCCTGAGCTCCTACGAGCAGTACTTC	CASSAGLLSSYEQYF
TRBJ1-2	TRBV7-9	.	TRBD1	TGTGCCAGCAGCCTTACAGGGGCCAACTATGGCTACACCTTC	CASSLTGANYGYTF
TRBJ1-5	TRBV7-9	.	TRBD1	TGTGCCAGCAGCCCGGACAGGGGGGGCAATCAGCCCCAGCATTTT	CASSPDRGGNQPQHF
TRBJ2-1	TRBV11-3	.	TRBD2	TGTGCCAGCAGCTGGACTAGCGAGAGTGAGCAGTTCTTC	CASSWTSESEQFF